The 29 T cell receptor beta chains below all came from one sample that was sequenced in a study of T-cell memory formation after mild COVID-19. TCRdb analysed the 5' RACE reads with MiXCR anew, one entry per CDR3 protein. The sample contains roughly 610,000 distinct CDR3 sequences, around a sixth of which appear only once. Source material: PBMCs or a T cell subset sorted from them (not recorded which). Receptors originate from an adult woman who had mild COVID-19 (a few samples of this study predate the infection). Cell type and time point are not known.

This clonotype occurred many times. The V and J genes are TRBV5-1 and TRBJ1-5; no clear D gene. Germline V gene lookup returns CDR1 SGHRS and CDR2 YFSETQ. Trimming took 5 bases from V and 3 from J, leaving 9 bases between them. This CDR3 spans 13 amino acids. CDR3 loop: CASRGGVNQPQHF. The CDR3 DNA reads TGCGCCAGCAGGGGTGGGGTCAATCAGCCCCAGCATTTT.

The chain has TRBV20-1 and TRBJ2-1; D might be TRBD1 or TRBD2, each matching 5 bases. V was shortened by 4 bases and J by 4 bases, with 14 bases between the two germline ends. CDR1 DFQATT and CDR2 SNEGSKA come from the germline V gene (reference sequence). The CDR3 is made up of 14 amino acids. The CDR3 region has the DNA TGCAGTGCTACATCCGGGACCAGATACAATGAGCAGTTCTTC. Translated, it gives CSATSGTRYNEQFF.

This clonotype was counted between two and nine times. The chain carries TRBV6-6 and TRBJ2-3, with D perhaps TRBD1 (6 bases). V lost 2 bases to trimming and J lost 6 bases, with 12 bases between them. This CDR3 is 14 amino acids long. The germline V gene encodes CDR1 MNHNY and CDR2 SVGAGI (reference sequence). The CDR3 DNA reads TGTGCCAGCAGTTACAGGATGAGGGGGGATACGCAGTATTTT. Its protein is CASSYRMRGDTQYF.

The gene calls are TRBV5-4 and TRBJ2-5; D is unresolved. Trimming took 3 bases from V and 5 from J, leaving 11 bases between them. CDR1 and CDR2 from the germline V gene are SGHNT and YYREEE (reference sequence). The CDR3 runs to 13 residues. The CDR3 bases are TGTGCCAGCAGCTGGGGTGCTGGGGAGACCCAGTACTTC. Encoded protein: CASSWGAGETQYF.

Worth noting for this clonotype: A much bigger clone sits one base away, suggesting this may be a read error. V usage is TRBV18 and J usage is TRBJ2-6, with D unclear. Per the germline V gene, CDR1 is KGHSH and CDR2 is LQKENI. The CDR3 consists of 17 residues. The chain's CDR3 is CASLPPSGPPGANVLTF. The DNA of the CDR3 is TGTGCCAGCTTACCACCGTCAGGCCCTCCTGGGGCCAACGTCCTGACTTTC. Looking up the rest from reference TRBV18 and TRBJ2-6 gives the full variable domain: NAGVMQNPRHLVRRRGQEARLRCSPMKGHSHVYWYRQLPEEGLKFMVYLQKENIIDESGMPKERFSAEFPKEGPSILRIQQVVRGDSAAYFCASLPPSGPPGANVLTFGAGSRLTVL.

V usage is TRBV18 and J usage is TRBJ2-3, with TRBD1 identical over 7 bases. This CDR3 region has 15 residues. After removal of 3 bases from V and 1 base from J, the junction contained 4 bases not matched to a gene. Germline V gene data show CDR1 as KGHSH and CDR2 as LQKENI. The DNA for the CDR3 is TGTGCCAGCTCACCCGACAGGGACCGCACAGATACGCAGTATTTT. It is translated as CASSPDRDRTDTQYF.

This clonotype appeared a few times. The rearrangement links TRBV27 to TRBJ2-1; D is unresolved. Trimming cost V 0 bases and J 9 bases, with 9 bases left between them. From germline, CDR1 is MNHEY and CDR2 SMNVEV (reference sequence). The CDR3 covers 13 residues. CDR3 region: CASSLSGLGEQFF. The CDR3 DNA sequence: TGTGCCAGCAGTTTATCGGGTTTAGGTGAGCAGTTCTTC.

The CDR3 nucleotides are TGCGCCAGCAGCTGGGGCGGACAGGGGTCGTATGGCTACACCTTC. It yields the protein CASSWGGQGSYGYTF. The chain uses TRBV5-1 and TRBJ1-2; 9 nucleotides match TRBD1. Trimming took 3 bases from V and 5 from J; bases not matched to a gene: 8. Germline-derived CDR1 and CDR2 are SGHRS and YFSETQ. This CDR3 region has 15 residues.

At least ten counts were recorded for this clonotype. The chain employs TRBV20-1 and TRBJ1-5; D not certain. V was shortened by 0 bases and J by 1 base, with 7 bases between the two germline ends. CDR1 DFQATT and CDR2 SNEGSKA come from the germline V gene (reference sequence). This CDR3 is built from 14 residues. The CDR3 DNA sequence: TGCAGTGCTAGAGATCTCGCGAGCAATCAGCCCCAGCATTTT. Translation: CSARDLASNQPQHF.

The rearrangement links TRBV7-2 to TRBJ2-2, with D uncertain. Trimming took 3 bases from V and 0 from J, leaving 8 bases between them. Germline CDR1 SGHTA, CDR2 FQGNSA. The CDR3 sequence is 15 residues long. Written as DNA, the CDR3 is TGTGCCAGCAGCTTGGCCACCACGAACACCGGGGAGCTGTTTTTT. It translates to CASSLATTNTGELFF. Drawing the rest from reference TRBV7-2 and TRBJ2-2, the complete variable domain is GAGVSQSPSNKVTEKGKDVELRCDPISGHTALYWYRQSLGQGLEFLIYFQGNSAPDKSGLPSDRFSAERTGGSVSTLTIQRTQQEDSAVYLCASSLATTNTGELFFGEGSRLTVL.

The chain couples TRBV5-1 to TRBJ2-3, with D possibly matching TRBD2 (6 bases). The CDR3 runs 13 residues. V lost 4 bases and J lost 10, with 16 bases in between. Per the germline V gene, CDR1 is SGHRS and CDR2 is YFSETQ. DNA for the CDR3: TGCGCCAGCAGCCCCGGGAGTCCCACTTCGCAGTATTTT. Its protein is CASSPGSPTSQYF.

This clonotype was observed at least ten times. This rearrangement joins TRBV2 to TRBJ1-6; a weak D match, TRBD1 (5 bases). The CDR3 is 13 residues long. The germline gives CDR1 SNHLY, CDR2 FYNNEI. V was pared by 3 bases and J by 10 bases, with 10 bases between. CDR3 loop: CASSDRAYSPLHF. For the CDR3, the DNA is TGTGCCAGCAGTGACAGGGCCTACTCACCCCTCCACTTT.

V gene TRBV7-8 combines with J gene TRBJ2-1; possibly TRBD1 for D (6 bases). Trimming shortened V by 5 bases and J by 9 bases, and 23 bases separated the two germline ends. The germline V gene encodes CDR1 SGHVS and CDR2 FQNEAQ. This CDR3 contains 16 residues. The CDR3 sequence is CASSQTKRGVQGEQFF. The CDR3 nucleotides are TGTGCCAGCAGCCAAACAAAACGAGGGGTACAGGGTGAGCAGTTCTTC.

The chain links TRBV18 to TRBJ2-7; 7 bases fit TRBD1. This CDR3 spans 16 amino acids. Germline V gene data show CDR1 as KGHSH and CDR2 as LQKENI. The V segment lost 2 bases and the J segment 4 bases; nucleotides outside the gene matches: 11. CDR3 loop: CASSPNTGVQPYEQYF. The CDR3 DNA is TGTGCCAGCTCACCAAACACAGGGGTCCAGCCTTACGAGCAGTACTTC.

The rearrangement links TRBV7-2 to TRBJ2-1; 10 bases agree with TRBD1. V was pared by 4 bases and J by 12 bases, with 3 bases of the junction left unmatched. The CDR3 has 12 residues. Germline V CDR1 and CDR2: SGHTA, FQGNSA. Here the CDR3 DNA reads TGTGCCAGCAGCTGGACAGGGGGGGCGCAGTTCTTC. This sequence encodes CASSWTGGAQFF.

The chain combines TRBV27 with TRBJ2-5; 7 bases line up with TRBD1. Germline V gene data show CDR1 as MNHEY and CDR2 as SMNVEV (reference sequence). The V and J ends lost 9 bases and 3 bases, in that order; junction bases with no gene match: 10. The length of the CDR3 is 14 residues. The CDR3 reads CARTNRQGKETQYF. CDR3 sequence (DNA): TGTGCCAGGACTAACAGACAGGGAAAAGAGACCCAGTACTTC.

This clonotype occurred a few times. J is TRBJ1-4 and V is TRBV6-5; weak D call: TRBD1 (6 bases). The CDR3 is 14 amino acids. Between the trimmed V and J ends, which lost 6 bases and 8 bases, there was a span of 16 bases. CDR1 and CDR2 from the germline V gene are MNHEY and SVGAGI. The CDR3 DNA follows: TGTGCCAGCAGCACCGGGACACCCACCGAAAAACTGTTTTTT. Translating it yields CASSTGTPTEKLFF.

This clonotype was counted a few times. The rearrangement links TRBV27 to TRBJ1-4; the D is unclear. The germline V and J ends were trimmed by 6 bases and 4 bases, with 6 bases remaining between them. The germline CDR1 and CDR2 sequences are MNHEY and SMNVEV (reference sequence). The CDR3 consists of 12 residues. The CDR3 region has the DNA TGTGCCAGCAGGACGGGTAATGAAAAACTGTTTTTT. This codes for CASRTGNEKLFF.

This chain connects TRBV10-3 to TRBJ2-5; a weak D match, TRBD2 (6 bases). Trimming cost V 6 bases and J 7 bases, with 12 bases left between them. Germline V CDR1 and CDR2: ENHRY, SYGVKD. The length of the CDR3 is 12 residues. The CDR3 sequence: CAISRDSGTQYF. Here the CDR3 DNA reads TGTGCCATCAGCCGGGACTCCGGGACCCAGTACTTC.

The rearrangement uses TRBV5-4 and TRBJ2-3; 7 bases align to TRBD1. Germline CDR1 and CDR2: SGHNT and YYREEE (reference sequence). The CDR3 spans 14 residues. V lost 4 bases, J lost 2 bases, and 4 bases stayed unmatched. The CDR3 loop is CASSTGQDTDTQYF. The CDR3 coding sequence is TGTGCCAGCAGCACTGGACAGGACACAGATACGCAGTATTTT.

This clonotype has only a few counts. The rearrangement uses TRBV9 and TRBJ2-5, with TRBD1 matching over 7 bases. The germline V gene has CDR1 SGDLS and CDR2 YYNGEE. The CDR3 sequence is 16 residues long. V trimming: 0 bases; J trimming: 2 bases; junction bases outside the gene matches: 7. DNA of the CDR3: TGTGCCAGCAGCGTAGGAGGTGGCAGGGGGCAAGAGACCCAGTACTTC. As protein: CASSVGGGRGQETQYF.

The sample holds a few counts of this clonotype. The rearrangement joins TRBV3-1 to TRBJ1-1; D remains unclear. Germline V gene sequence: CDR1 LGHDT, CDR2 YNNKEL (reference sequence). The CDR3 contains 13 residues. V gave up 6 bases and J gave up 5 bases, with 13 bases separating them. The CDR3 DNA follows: TGTGCCAGCAGGCACGAGGGAAGGACTGAAGCTTTCTTT. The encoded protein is CASRHEGRTEAFF.

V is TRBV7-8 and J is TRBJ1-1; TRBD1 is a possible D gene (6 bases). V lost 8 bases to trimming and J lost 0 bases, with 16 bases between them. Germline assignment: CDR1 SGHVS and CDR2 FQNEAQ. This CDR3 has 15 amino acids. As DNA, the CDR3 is TGTGCCAGCGGACAGATCCCCGTGATGAACACTGAAGCTTTCTTT. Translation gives CASGQIPVMNTEAFF.

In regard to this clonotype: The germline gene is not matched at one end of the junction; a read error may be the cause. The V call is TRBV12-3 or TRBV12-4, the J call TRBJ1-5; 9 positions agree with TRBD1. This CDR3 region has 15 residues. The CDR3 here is CASSRHTGGPQPKHF. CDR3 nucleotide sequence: TGTGCCAGCAGTCGGCATACAGGGGGCCCTCAGCCCAAGCATTTT.

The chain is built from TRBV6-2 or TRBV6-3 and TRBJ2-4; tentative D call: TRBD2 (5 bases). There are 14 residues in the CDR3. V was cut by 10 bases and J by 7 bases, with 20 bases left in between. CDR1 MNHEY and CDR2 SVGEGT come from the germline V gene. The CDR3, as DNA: TGTGCCATTAACCCGGGGTCCGGCGGGAACATTCAGTACTTC. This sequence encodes CAINPGSGGNIQYF.

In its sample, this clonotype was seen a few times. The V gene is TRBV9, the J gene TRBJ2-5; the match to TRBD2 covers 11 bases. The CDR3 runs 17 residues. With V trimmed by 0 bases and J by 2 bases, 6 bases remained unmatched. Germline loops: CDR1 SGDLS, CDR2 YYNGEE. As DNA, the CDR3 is TGTGCCAGCAGCGTAGGAACGGGGACTAGCGGACAAGAGACCCAGTACTTC. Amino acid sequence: CASSVGTGTSGQETQYF.

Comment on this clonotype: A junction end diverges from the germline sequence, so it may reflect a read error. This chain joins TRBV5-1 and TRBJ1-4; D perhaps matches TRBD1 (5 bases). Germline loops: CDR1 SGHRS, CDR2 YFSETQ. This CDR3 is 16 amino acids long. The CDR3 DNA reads TGCGCCAGCACCTTGGGACGGGGCAGTCATAATGAAAAACTGTTTTTT. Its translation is CASTLGRGSHNEKLFF.

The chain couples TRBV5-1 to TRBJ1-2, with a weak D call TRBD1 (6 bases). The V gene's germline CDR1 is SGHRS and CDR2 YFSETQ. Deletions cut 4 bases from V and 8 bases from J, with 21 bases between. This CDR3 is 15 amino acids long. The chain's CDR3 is CASSIDRTSGRGYTF. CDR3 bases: TGCGCCAGCAGCATAGACAGGACCTCCGGGCGAGGCTACACCTTC.

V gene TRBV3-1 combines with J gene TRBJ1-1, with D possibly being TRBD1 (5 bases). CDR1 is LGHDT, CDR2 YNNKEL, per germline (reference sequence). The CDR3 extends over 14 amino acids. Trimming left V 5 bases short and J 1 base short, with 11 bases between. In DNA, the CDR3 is TGTGCCAGCAGCGGTGTTCAGGGGAACACTGAAGCTTTCTTT. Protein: CASSGVQGNTEAFF.